One sample yielded the 9 T cell receptor beta chains listed below, sequenced in a study of blood T cell repertoires in COVID-19. The data were produced by immunoSEQ multiplex PCR, yet TCRdb's version contains in-frame clones alone and is incomplete. The sample records some 120,000 clones, around two thirds being singletons. The specimen sequenced was peripheral blood. The source of these receptors is a woman between 65 and 79 years old with acute or convalescent COVID-19.

V and J are TRBV19 and TRBJ1-5; maybe TRBD1 (5 bases). The CDR3 covers 14 residues. V lost 0 bases to trimming and J lost 5 bases, with 8 bases between them. Germline V lookup: CDR1 LNHDA, CDR2 SQIVND (reference sequence). CDR3 in DNA: TGTGCCAGTAGTATAGATCGGGGGGATCAGCCCCAGCATTTT. Its protein is CASSIDRGDQPQHF.

This clone was observed a few times. A read error may account for a junction end that differs from germline. The chain recombines TRBV4-3 with TRBJ2-2; a weak D match, TRBD1 (5 bases). Germline lookup yields CDR1 LGHNA and CDR2 YSLEER. The CDR3 contains 13 residues. In DNA form, the CDR3 reads TGCGCCAGCAGTCAAGGGGCAACCGGGGAGCTGTTTTTT. This translates into CASSQGATGELFF.

The chain combines TRBV27 with TRBJ2-7; 7 positions match TRBD1. Germline V gives CDR1 MNHEY, CDR2 SMNVEV (reference sequence). After removal of 2 bases from V and 4 bases from J, the junction contained 8 bases not matched to a gene. CDR3 length equals 15 residues. CDR3 sequence reads: CASSLRGLAEYEQYF. The CDR3 region has the DNA TGTGCCAGCAGTTTAAGGGGGCTAGCAGAATACGAGCAGTACTTC.

J is TRBJ1-4 and V is TRBV28; tentatively, D is TRBD1 (6 bases). CDR3 length: 15 amino acids. Trimming cost V 7 bases and J 3 bases, with 15 bases left between them. Germline V CDR1 and CDR2: MDHEN, SYDVKM. CDR3 bases: TGTGCCAGCACCCATCCCAGGGGCTCTAATGAAAAACTGTTTTTT. Translating gives CASTHPRGSNEKLFF.

The rearrangement links TRBV5-3 to TRBJ2-5; D perhaps matches TRBD1 (5 bases). TRBV5-3 is marked as an open reading frame, function uncertain. The V gene lost 3 bases and the J gene lost 4 bases, with 28 bases spanning the gap. This CDR3 comprises 19 residues. The CDR3: CARSCDAPLGAGKGETQYF. In DNA, the CDR3 is TGTGCCAGAAGCTGTGACGCGCCTCTTGGGGCAGGGAAAGGAGAGACCCAGTACTTC.

The CDR3 region is CASSLSGREGEKLFF. The CDR3 DNA is TGTGCCAGCAGCTTATCGGGCAGGGAGGGGGAAAAACTGTTTTTT. The chain combines TRBV7-9 with TRBJ1-4; TRBD1 is a possible D gene (5 bases). V gave up 2 bases and J gave up 8 bases, with 15 bases separating them. The CDR3 is made up of 15 amino acids. The germline gives CDR1 SEHNR, CDR2 FQNEAQ (reference sequence).

This chain uses TRBV18 with TRBJ1-2; D gene ambiguous. This CDR3 has 12 amino acids. Germline V gene lookup returns CDR1 KGHSH and CDR2 LQKENI. Trimming cost V 5 bases and J 2 bases, with 6 bases left between them. CDR3 coding DNA: TGTGCCAGCTCAGGCGGAAACTATGGCTACACCTTC. Translating it yields CASSGGNYGYTF. The whole variable domain, filled in from reference TRBV18 and TRBJ1-2, reads NAGVMQNPRHLVRRRGQEARLRCSPMKGHSHVYWYRQLPEEGLKFMVYLQKENIIDESGMPKERFSAEFPKEGPSILRIQQVVRGDSAAYFCASSGGNYGYTFGSGTRLTVV.

This chain joins TRBV5-4 and TRBJ1-2; D unclear. This CDR3 has 15 amino acids. Germline values: CDR1 SGHNT, CDR2 YYREEE (reference sequence). The germline V and J ends were trimmed by 0 bases and 5 bases, with 14 bases remaining between them. CDR3 sequence (DNA): TGTGCCAGCAGCTTGGGGGCAGGCGTTAGTTATGGCTACACCTTC. Protein: CASSLGAGVSYGYTF.

The chain combines TRBV4-3 with TRBJ2-3; 8 nucleotides match TRBD1. The CDR3 runs to 15 residues. The trim removed 4 bases at V and 2 bases at J, leaving 5 bases unmatched. The V gene's germline CDR1 is LGHNA and CDR2 YSLEER. The CDR3 coding sequence is TGCGCCAGCAGCCCGCAGGGGGCGTACACAGATACGCAGTATTTT. Its translation is CASSPQGAYTDTQYF.